The rows below give T cell receptor beta chains drawn from one sample of a study of blood T cell repertoires in COVID-19. The protocol was immunoSEQ multiplex PCR, while the TCRdb copy is restricted to in-frame clones and leaves out a portion. The data show around 280,000 clones, about 85% seen once. The sequenced sample was peripheral blood. The receptors were sampled from a woman aged 45-60 years who had recovered from COVID-19. CDR3s leave out the opening cysteine and the closing phenylalanine or tryptophan. A row's size may be missing; if present it is once, few, many or a size class.

size: .
V: TRBV3-1/TRBV3-2
CDR3: ARRGHGRLYEQY

size: .
V: TRBV13
CDR3: ASSPAGTGNTEAF

size: .
V: TRBV27
CDR3: ASSPFLASGGPPSTDTQY

size: .
V: TRBV28
CDR3: ASSLGGLTQY

size: .
V: TRBV5-1
CDR3: ASSEGQGSGNTIY

size: once
V: TRBV30
CDR3: AWRPPPGLAGGPMRDEQF

size: .
V: TRBV12-3/TRBV12-4
CDR3: ASRVAGGYEQY

size: .
V: TRBV9
CDR3: ASSVTVNTGELF

size: .
V: TRBV27
CDR3: ASSPPLGSGTGELF

size: .
V: TRBV6-2/TRBV6-3
CDR3: ASSYRASNNEQF

size: .
V: TRBV27
CDR3: ASSSRPDRGNTEAF

size: .
V: TRBV2
CDR3: ASTGTGGGSNQPQH

size: .
V: TRBV29-1
CDR3: SVSGSYEGNEQF

size: .
V: TRBV20-1
CDR3: SASYSERETGGPYNEQF

size: .
V: TRBV5-1
CDR3: ASGRRATDTQY

size: .
V: TRBV2
CDR3: ASSGTGGNQPQH

size: .
V: TRBV6-6
CDR3: ASSPLGVAGGSDTQY

size: .
V: TRBV7-2
CDR3: ASSESSGFRTEAF

size: .
V: TRBV5-5
CDR3: ASSLIAGRNTGELF

size: .
V: TRBV5-4
CDR3: ASSSKTSNTEAF

size: few
V: TRBV10-3
CDR3: AIRGNRGFMNTEAF

size: .
V: TRBV3-1/TRBV3-2
CDR3: ASSQGAGVYSYNEQF

size: .
V: TRBV7-2
CDR3: ASSLVGGSGTDTQY

size: .
V: TRBV18
CDR3: ASSLGTGGEAF

size: .
V: TRBV10-3
CDR3: AISENRVATEAF

size: once
V: TRBV29-1
CDR3: SVTPYSQETQY

size: .
V: TRBV16
CDR3: ASSHGGPTSTDTQY

size: .
V: TRBV27
CDR3: ASSPRGGANVLT

size: .
V: TRBV19
CDR3: ASRHTGVLNQPQH

size: .
V: TRBV11-2
CDR3: ASSLYRDRQETQY

size: .
V: TRBV19
CDR3: ASSVTAGTGPEQY

size: few
V: TRBV6-4
CDR3: ASSVEAGGYNEQF

size: .
V: TRBV5-1
CDR3: ASSLAIHYNEQF

size: .
V: TRBV9
CDR3: ASSRGVTEAF

size: .
V: TRBV3-1/TRBV3-2
CDR3: ASSQQGHTEAF

size: .
V: TRBV19
CDR3: ASQGMGNQPQH

size: .
V: TRBV4-1
CDR3: ASSQEGEGRGTEAF

size: .
V: TRBV9
CDR3: ASSVTLSSYNEQF

size: .
V: TRBV27
CDR3: ASSVRMSYEQY

size: .
V: TRBV28
CDR3: ASSLYRGRAERRGTEAF

size: .
V: TRBV5-6
CDR3: ASSLEGTPFNYGYT

size: .
V: TRBV5-3
CDR3: ARSLGLAKQETQY

size: .
V: TRBV18
CDR3: ASSPRTEQETQY

size: .
V: TRBV3-1/TRBV3-2
CDR3: ASGIQGAAEAF

size: once
V: TRBV3-1/TRBV3-2
CDR3: ASSQDLSQPQH

size: .
V: TRBV7-8
CDR3: ASSLLLIPNEQF

size: .
V: TRBV28
CDR3: ASSSSQGPGNYGYT

size: .
V: TRBV5-1
CDR3: ASSSWDRGRPDTQY

size: .
V: TRBV19
CDR3: ARDQQLDNEQF

size: once
V: TRBV2
CDR3: ASSGLQGEKLF

size: .
V: TRBV2
CDR3: ASSARGLVNTEAF

size: once
V: TRBV5-6
CDR3: ASSLGETAGYT